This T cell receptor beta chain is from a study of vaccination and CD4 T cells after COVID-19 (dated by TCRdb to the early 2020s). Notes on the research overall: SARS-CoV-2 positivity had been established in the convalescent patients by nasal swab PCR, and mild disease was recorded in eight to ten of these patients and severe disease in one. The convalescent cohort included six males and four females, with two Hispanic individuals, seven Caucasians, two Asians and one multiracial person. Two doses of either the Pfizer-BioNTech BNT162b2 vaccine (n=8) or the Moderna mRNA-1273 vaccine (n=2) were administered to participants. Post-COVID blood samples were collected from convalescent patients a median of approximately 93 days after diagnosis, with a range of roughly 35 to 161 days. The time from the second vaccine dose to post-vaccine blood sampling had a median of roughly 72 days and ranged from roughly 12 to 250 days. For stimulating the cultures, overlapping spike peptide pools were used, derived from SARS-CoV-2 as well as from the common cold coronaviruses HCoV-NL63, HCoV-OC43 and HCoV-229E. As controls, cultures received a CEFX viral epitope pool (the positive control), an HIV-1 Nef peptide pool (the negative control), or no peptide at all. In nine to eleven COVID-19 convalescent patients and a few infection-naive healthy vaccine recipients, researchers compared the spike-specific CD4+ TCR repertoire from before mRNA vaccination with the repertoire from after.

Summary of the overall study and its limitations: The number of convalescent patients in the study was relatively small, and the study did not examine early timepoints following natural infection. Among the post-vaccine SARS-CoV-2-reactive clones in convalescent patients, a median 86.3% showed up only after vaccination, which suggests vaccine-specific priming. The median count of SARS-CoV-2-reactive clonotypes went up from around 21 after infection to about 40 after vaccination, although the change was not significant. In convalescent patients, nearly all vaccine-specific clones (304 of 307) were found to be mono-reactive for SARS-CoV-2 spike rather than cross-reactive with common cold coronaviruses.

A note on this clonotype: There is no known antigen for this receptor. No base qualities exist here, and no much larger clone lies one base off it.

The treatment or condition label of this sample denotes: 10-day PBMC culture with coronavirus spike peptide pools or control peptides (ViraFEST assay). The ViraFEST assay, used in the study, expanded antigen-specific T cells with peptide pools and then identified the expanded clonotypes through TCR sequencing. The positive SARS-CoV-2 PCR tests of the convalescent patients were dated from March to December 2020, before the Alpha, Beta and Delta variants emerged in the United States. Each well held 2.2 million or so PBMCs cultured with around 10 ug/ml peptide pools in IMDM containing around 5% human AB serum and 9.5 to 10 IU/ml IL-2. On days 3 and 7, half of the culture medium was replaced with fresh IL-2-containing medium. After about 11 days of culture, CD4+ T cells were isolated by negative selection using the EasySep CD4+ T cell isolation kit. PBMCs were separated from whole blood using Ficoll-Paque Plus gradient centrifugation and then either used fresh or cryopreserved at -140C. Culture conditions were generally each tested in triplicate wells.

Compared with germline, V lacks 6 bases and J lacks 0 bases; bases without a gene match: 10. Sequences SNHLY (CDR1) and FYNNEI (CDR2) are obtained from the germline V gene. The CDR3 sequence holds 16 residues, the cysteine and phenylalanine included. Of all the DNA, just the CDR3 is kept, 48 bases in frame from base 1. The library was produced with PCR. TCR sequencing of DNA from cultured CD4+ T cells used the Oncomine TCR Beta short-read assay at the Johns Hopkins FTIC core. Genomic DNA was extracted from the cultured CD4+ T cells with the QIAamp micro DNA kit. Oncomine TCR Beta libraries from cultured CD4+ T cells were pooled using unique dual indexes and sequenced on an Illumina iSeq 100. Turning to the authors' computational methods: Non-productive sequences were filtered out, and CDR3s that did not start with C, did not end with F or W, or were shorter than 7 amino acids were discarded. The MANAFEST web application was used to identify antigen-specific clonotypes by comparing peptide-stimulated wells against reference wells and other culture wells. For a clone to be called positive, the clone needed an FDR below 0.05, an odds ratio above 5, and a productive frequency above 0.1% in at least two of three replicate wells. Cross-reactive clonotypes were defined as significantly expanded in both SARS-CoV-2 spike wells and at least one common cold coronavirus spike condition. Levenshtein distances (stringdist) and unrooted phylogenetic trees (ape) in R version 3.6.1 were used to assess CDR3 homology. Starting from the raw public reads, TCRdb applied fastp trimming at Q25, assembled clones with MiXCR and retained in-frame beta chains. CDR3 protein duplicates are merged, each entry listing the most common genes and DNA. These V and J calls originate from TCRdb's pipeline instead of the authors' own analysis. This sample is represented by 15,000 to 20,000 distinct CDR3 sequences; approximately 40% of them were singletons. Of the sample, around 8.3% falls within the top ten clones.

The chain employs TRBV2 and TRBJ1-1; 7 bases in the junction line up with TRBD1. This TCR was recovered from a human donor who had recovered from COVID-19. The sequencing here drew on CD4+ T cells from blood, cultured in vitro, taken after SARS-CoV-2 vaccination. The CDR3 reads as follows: CASRPGRTGLNTEAFF. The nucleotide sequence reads TGTGCCAGCAGACCCGGCCGGACAGGCCTGAACACTGAAGCTTTCTTT.